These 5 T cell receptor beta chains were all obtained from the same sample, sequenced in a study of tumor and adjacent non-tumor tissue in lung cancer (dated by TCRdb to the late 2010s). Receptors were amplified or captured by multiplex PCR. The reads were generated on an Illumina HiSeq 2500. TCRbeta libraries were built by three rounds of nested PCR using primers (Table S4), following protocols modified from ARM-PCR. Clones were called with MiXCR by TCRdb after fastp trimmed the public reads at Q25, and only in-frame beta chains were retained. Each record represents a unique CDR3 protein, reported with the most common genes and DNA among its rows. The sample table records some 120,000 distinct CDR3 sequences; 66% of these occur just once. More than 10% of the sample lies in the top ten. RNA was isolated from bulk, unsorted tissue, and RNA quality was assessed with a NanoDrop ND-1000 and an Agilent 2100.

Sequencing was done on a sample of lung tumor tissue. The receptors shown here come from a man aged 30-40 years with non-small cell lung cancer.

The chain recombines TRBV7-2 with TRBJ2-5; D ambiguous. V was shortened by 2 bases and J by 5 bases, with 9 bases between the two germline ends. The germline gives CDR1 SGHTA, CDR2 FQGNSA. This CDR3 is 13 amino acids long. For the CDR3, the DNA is TGTGCCAGCAGCTTATACCGGACCGAGACCCAGTACTTC. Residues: CASSLYRTETQYF.

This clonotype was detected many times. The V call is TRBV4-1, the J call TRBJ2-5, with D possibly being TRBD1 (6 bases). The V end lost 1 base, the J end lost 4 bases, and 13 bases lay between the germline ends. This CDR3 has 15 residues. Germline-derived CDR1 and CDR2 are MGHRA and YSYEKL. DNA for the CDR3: TGCGCCAGCAGCCAAGGGTTCGACAGGCGAGAGACCCAGTACTTC. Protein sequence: CASSQGFDRRETQYF.

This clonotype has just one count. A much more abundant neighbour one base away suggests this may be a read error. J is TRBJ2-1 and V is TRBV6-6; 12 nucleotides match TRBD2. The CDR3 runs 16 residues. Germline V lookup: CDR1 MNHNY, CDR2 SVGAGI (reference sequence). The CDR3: CASSPQTSGSGNKQFF. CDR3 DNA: TGTGCCAGCAGTCCTCAGACTAGCGGGAGTGGCAATAAGCAGTTCTTC.

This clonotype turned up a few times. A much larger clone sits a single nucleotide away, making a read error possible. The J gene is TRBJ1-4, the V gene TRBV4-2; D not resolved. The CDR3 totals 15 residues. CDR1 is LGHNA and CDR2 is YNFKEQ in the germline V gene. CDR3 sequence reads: CTSSQTKGRGEKLFF. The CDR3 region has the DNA TGTACCAGCAGCCAAACCAAGGGAAGAGGAGAAAAACTGTTTTTT.

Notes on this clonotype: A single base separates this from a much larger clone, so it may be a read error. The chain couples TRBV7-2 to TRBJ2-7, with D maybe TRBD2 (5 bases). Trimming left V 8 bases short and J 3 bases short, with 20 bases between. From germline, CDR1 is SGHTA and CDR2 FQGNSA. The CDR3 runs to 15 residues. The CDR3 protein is CASGPGFSRHYEQYF. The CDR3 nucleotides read TGTGCCAGCGGCCCGGGGTTCTCGCGGCACTACGAGCAGTACTTC. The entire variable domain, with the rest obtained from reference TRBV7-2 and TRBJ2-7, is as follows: GAGVSQSPSNKVTEKGKDVELRCDPISGHTALYWYRQSLGQGLEFLIYFQGNSAPDKSGLPSDRFSAERTGGSVSTLTIQRTQQEDSAVYLCASGPGFSRHYEQYFGPGTRLTVT.